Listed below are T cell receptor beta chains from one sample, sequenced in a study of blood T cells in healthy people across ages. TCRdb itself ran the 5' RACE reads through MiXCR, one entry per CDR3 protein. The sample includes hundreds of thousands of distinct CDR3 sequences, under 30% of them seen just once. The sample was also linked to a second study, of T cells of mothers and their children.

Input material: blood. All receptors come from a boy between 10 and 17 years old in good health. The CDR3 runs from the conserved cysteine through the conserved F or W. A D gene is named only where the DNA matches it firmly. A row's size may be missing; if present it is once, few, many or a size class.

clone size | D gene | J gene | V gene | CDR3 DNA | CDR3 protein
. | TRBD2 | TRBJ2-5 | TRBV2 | TGTGCCAGCAGTCCCCGGGGGGGGGCAGAGACCCAGTACTTC | CASSPRGGAETQYF
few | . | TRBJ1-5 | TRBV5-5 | TGTGCCAGCAGCTATACAGGGAATAGCAATCAGCCCCAGCATTTT | CASSYTGNSNQPQHF
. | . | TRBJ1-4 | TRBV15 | TGTGCCACCAGCCTCCGATCGGAGGAAAAACTGTTTTTT | CATSLRSEEKLFF
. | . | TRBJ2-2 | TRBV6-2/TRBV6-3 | TGTGCCAGCAGTCGACCCCAGGGGGAGCTGTTTTTT | CASSRPQGELFF
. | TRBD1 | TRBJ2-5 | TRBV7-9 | TGTGCCAGCAGCAAACGGGACAGGGGGATTGGTGTCCAAGAGACCCAGTACTTC | CASSKRDRGIGVQETQYF
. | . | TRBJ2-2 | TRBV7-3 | TGTGCCAGCAAAAGCGGGGACATAGAAACGGGGGAGCTGTTTTTT | CASKSGDIETGELFF
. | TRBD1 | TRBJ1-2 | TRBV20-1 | TGCAGTACCAGGGGGCTGGATGGCTACACCTTC | CSTRGLDGYTF
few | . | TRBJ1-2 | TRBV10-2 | TGCGCCAGCAGTGCCGCGACAGCACGCGATGGCTACACCTTC | CASSAATARDGYTF
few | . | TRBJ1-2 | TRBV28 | TGTGCCAGCAGGAAACCGAGGAGGGATTGGGCCTATGGCTACACCTTC | CASRKPRRDWAYGYTF
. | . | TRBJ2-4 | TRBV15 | TGTGCCACCAGCACCGACAGGCCGGGCAAAAACATTCAGTACTTC | CATSTDRPGKNIQYF
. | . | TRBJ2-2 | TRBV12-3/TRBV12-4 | TGTGCCAGCAAACAGGGAGGGACCGGGGAGCTGTTTTTT | CASKQGGTGELFF
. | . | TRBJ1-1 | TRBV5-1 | TGCGCCAGCAGCCCGGACATCCTGAGGGCTGAAGCTTTCTTT | CASSPDILRAEAFF
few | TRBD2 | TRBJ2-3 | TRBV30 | TGTGCCTGGAGGAATAGCGGGGGCACAGATACGCAGTATTTT | CAWRNSGGTDTQYF
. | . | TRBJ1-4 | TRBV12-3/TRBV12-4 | TGTGCCAGCAGTTTCGGGGGCCCGACTAATGAAAAACTGTTTTTT | CASSFGGPTNEKLFF
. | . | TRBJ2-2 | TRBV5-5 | TGTGCCAGCAGCTTGGTTAGGACAGACAACACCGGGGAGCTGTTTTTT | CASSLVRTDNTGELFF
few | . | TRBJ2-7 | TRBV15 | TGTGCCACCAGCAGAGATGTCGGTTACGAGCAGTACTTC | CATSRDVGYEQYF
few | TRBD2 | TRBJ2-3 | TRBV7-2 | TGTGCCAGCAGCTTATTAGCGGGGGGGTCGGGAGATACGCAGTATTTT | CASSLLAGGSGDTQYF
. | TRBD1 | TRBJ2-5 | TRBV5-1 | TGCGCCAGCAGCTTGGTCGACAGGGAACTACAAGAGACCCAGTACTTC | CASSLVDRELQETQYF
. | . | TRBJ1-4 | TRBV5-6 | TGTGCCAGCAGCTCAGATGGAGGAACTAATGAAAAACTGTTTTTT | CASSSDGGTNEKLFF
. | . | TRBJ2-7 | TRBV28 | TGTGCCAGCAGTCAAGAAGGGGAGACAGCCTCCTACGAGCAGTACTTC | CASSQEGETASYEQYF
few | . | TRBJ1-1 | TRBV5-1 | TGCGCCAGCAGCTTACGACTCCAGACAGGGAACACTGAAGCTTTCTTT | CASSLRLQTGNTEAFF
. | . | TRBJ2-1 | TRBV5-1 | TGCGCCAGCAGCCCGGGGACTGACCTAGGGTCTGAGCAGTTCTTC | CASSPGTDLGSEQFF
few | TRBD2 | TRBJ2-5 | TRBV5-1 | TGCGCCAGCAGCTGGGGGACTAGCGGGGGCCCGTACCAAGAGACCCAGTACTTC | CASSWGTSGGPYQETQYF
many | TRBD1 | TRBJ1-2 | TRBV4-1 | TGCGCCAGCAGCCCCCGGGACAGGGGGCCGTTCGGCTACACCTTC | CASSPRDRGPFGYTF